A selection of T cell receptor beta chains follows, all from one sample in a study of control samples from healthy donors and cancer patients. Method: immunoSEQ multiplex PCR; TCRdb's copy keeps in-frame clones and lacks some. The sample yields about 150,000 clones, roughly 94% seen once. The sequenced sample was PBMCs. Receptors were obtained from a man aged 55 to 70 with colorectal cancer. CDR3s leave out the opening cysteine and the closing phenylalanine or tryptophan. Each record gives: clone size, V gene, J gene, CDR3 protein. Not all rows give a size; the values are once, few, many and, for expanded clones, a class.

abundance: .; v_gene: TRBV5-1; j_gene: TRBJ1-5; CDR3aa: ASSLDPWGNQPQH
abundance: .; v_gene: TRBV7-2; j_gene: TRBJ1-3; CDR3aa: ASSLAGGNSGNTIY
abundance: .; v_gene: TRBV7-2; j_gene: TRBJ1-2; CDR3aa: ASSHGTAANYGYT
abundance: .; v_gene: TRBV6-2/TRBV6-3; j_gene: TRBJ1-2; CDR3aa: ASSYGRDGYT
abundance: few; v_gene: TRBV25-1; j_gene: TRBJ2-2; CDR3aa: ASSDSLSGGANTGELF
abundance: .; v_gene: TRBV27; j_gene: TRBJ2-3; CDR3aa: ASSSGGGLTDTQY
abundance: .; v_gene: TRBV25-1; j_gene: TRBJ1-4; CDR3aa: ASSAQGAATNEKLF
abundance: .; v_gene: TRBV7-9; j_gene: TRBJ2-3; CDR3aa: ASSPVGDTQY
abundance: .; v_gene: TRBV19; j_gene: TRBJ2-1; CDR3aa: ASSIMGSVEQF
abundance: .; v_gene: TRBV2; j_gene: TRBJ1-1; CDR3aa: ASTGQGGFTEAF
abundance: .; v_gene: TRBV27; j_gene: TRBJ2-5; CDR3aa: ASSSLTSGGAETQY
abundance: .; v_gene: TRBV10-3; j_gene: TRBJ2-3; CDR3aa: AISESMLGTDTQY
abundance: .; v_gene: TRBV4-1; j_gene: TRBJ1-1; CDR3aa: ASSQEQGEETEAF
abundance: .; v_gene: TRBV18; j_gene: TRBJ2-7; CDR3aa: ASSLAGTGVSYEQY
abundance: few; v_gene: TRBV11-2; j_gene: TRBJ2-7; CDR3aa: ASSLDSTIGEQY
abundance: .; v_gene: TRBV9; j_gene: TRBJ2-7; CDR3aa: ASSVDGTSSSYEQY
abundance: .; v_gene: TRBV19; j_gene: TRBJ2-2; CDR3aa: ASSSDGWTGANTGELF
abundance: .; v_gene: TRBV6-5; j_gene: TRBJ1-3; CDR3aa: ASSSGPSGNTIY
abundance: .; v_gene: TRBV11-2; j_gene: TRBJ2-2; CDR3aa: ASSSSTGELF
abundance: .; v_gene: TRBV27; j_gene: TRBJ2-5; CDR3aa: ASSLWGGSETQY
abundance: .; v_gene: TRBV19; j_gene: TRBJ1-4; CDR3aa: ASSIWDRDPEKLF
abundance: .; v_gene: TRBV5-1; j_gene: TRBJ2-7; CDR3aa: ASSLAGGAYEQY
abundance: .; v_gene: TRBV19; j_gene: TRBJ1-1; CDR3aa: ASILSENTEAF
abundance: .; v_gene: TRBV12-3/TRBV12-4; j_gene: TRBJ2-5; CDR3aa: ASSLGAQETQY
abundance: .; v_gene: TRBV19; j_gene: TRBJ1-3; CDR3aa: ASGRDSTGNTIY
abundance: .; v_gene: TRBV13; j_gene: TRBJ1-2; CDR3aa: ASRHQEGSAYGYT
abundance: .; v_gene: TRBV5-5; j_gene: TRBJ1-1; CDR3aa: ASSGDRYMNTEAF
abundance: .; v_gene: TRBV6-5; j_gene: TRBJ1-2; CDR3aa: ASSLDPHGGYT
abundance: .; v_gene: TRBV5-1; j_gene: TRBJ2-1; CDR3aa: ASRAGGPYNEQF
abundance: .; v_gene: TRBV2; j_gene: TRBJ2-5; CDR3aa: ASSEGALQETQY
abundance: .; v_gene: TRBV6-5; j_gene: TRBJ1-2; CDR3aa: ASSSLSRGQDGYT
abundance: .; v_gene: TRBV19; j_gene: TRBJ2-2; CDR3aa: ASRIGGRVTGELF
abundance: .; v_gene: TRBV19; j_gene: TRBJ1-1; CDR3aa: ASSMVRDSEAF
abundance: .; v_gene: TRBV11-2; j_gene: TRBJ1-1; CDR3aa: ASTVSLNTEAF
abundance: .; v_gene: TRBV7-9; j_gene: TRBJ2-7; CDR3aa: ASSQRQGASEQY
abundance: once; v_gene: TRBV19; j_gene: TRBJ2-3; CDR3aa: ASTFHGTSTDTQY
abundance: .; v_gene: TRBV4-1; j_gene: TRBJ2-7; CDR3aa: ASSQPPGGSYEQY